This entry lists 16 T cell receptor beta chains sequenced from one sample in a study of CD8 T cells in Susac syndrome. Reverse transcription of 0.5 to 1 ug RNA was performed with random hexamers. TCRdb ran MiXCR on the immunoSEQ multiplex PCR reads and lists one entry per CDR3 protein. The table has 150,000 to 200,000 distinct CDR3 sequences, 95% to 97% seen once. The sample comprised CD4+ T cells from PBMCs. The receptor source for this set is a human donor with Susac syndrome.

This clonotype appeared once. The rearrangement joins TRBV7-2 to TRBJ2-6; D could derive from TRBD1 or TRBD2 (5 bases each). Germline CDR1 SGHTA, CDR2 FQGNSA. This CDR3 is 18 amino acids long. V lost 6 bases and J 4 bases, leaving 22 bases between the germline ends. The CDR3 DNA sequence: TGTGCCAGCAGGCCTCCGGGACCCGGCTTGGGAGGGGCCAACGTCCTGACTTTC. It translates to CASRPPGPGLGGANVLTF.

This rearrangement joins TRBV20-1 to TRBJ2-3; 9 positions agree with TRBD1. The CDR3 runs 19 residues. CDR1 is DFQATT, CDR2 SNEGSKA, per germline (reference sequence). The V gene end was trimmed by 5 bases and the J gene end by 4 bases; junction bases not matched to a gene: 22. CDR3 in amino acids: CSAASRPGQGGSQADTQYF. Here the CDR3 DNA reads TGCAGTGCTGCAAGCAGACCGGGACAGGGAGGTTCACAGGCAGATACGCAGTATTTT.

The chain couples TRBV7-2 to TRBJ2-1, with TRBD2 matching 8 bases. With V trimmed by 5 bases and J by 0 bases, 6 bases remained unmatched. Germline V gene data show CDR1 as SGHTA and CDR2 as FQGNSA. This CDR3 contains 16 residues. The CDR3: CASSPLAGSSYNEQFF. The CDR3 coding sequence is TGTGCCAGCAGCCCCTTAGCGGGGAGCTCCTACAATGAGCAGTTCTTC.

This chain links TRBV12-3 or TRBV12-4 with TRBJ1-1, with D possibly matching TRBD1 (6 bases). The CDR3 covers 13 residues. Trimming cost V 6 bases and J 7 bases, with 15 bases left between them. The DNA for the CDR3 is TGTGCCAGCAGATCTACAGGGACTGGTGAAGCTTTCTTT. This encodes CASRSTGTGEAFF.

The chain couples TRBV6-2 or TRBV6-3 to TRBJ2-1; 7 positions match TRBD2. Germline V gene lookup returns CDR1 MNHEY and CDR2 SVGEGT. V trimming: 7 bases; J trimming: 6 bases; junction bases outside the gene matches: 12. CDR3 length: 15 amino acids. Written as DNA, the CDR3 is TGTGCCAGCAATCTCGGCAGTCTAGCGGCCAATGAGCAGTTCTTC. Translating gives CASNLGSLAANEQFF.

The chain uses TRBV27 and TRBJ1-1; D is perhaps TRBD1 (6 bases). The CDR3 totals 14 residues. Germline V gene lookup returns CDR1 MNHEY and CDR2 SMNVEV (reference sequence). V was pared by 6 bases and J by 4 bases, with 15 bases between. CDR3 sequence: CASRIPGQGTEAFF. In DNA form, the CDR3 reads TGTGCCAGCAGGATTCCGGGACAAGGCACTGAAGCTTTCTTT.

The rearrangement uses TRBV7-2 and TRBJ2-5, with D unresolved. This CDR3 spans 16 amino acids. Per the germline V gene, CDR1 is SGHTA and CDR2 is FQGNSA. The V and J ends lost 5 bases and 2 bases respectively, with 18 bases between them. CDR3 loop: CASSRRGGRPQETQYF. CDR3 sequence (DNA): TGTGCCAGCAGCCGTAGAGGTGGCAGACCTCAAGAGACCCAGTACTTC.

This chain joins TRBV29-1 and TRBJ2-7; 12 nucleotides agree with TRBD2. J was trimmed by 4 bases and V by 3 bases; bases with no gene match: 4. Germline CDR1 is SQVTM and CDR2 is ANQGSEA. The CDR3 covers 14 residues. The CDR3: CSVDGLAGTYEQYF. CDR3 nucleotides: TGCAGCGTTGACGGACTAGCGGGAACGTACGAGCAGTACTTC.

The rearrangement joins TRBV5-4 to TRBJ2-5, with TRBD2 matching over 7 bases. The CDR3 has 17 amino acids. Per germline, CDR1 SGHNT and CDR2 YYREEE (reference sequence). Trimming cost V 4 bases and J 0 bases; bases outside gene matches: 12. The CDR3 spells CASSPGTQRGNQETQYF. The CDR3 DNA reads TGTGCCAGCAGCCCGGGTACCCAGCGGGGCAACCAAGAGACCCAGTACTTC. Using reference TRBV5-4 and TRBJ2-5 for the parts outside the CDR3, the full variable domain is ETGVTQSPTHLIKTRGQQVTLRCSSQSGHNTVSWYQQALGQGPQFIFQYYREEENGRGNFPPRFSGLQFPNYSSELNVNALELDDSALYLCASSPGTQRGNQETQYFGPGTRLLVL.

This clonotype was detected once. The CDR3 protein is CACTLGPGTRGTEAFF. The CDR3 nucleotides read TGTGCCTGCACATTAGGTCCGGGAACCCGGGGCACTGAAGCTTTCTTT. The chain uses TRBV30 and TRBJ1-1, with D unclear. Trimming took off 6 bases at V and 4 bases at J, with 24 bases between the two ends. The CDR3 runs 16 residues. Germline CDR1 reads GTSNPN; CDR2 reads SVGIG (reference sequence).

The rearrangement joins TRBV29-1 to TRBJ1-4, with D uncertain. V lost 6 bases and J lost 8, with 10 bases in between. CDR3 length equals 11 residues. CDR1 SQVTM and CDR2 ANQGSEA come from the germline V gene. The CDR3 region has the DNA TGCAGCGTCGAGGGCGGCGAAAAACTGTTTTTT. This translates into CSVEGGEKLFF.

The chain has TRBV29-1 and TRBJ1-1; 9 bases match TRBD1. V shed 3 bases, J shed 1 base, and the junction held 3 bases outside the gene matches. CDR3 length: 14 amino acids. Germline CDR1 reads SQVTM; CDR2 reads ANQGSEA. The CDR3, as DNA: TGCAGCGTTGAGGACAGGGGTTCGAACACTGAAGCTTTCTTT. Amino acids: CSVEDRGSNTEAFF.

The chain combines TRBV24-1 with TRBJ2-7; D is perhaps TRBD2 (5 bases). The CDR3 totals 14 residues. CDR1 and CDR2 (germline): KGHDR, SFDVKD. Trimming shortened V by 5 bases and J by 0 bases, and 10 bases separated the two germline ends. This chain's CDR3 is CATSGTGSSYEQYF. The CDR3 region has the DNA TGTGCCACCAGTGGGACGGGGAGCTCCTACGAGCAGTACTTC.

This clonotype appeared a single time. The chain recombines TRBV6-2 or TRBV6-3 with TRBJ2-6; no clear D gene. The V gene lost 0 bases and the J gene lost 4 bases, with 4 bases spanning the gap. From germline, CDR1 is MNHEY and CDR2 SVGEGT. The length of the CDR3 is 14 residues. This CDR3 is CASSYSWGANVLTF. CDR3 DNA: TGTGCCAGCAGTTACTCATGGGGGGCCAACGTCCTGACTTTC.

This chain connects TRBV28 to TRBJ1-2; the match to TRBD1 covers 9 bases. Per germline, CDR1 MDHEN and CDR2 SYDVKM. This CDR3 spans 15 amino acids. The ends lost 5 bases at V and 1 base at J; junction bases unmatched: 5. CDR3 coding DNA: TGTGCCAGCAGTCAGGACAGGGGCTTTAACTATGGCTACACCTTC. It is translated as CASSQDRGFNYGYTF.

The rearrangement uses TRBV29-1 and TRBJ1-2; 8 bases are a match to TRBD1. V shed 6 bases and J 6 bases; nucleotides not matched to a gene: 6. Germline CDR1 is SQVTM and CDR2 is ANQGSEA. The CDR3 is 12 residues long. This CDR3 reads CSVLRGLDGYTF. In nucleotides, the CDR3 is TGCAGCGTCCTCAGGGGGCTGGATGGCTACACCTTC.